Below, 22 T cell receptor beta chains from the same sample are listed, as sequenced in a study of blood T cell repertoires in COVID-19. Some clones are missing from TCRdb's copy, which holds only in-frame ones; the method was immunoSEQ multiplex PCR. The profile shows some 300,000 clones, approximately 90% of them singletons. The sequencing input was PBMCs or T cells enriched from blood (not recorded which). The origin of the receptors is a man aged 25 to 40 who had recovered from COVID-19.

The chain links TRBV7-9 to TRBJ1-2, with D possibly being TRBD1 (6 bases). CDR1 and CDR2 from the germline V gene are SEHNR and FQNEAQ (reference sequence). V dropped 4 bases and J dropped 3 bases, with 6 bases sitting between them. The CDR3 is 12 amino acids. The CDR3 region is CASSSGDYGYTF. In DNA, the CDR3 is TGTGCCAGCAGCTCAGGGGACTATGGCTACACCTTC.

The sample holds a few counts of this clone. The DNA of the CDR3 is TGTGCCAGCCAGAGACAGGGGAATGAAAAACTGTTTTTT. This encodes CASQRQGNEKLFF. This chain joins TRBV3-1 (or the pseudogene TRBV3-2) and TRBJ1-4, with TRBD1 matching over 8 bases. Losses at the gene ends were 8 bases for V and 5 bases for J; bases not matched to a gene: 4. The CDR3 contains 13 residues. CDR1 is LGHDT, CDR2 YNNKEL, per germline (reference sequence).

This chain joins TRBV7-8 and TRBJ1-5, with TRBD1 as a possible D gene (6 bases). The germline CDR1 and CDR2 sequences are SGHVS and FQNEAQ. The CDR3 is 13 residues long. The V gene lost 2 bases and the J gene lost 11 bases, with 13 bases spanning the gap. The CDR3 loop is CASSLWGPSSQHF. In nucleotides, the CDR3 is TGTGCCAGCAGCTTATGGGGGCCGTCCTCCCAGCATTTT.

The table lists this clone with a few counts. The CDR3 DNA reads as TGTGCCAGCACTCCCCACGGGGTCTTAAACTCCTACGAGCAGTACTTC. This encodes CASTPHGVLNSYEQYF. The chain employs TRBV11-3 and TRBJ2-7; D is possibly TRBD2 (5 bases). This CDR3 is 16 amino acids long. The V end lost 7 bases, the J end lost 0 bases, and 19 bases lay between the germline ends. Germline V CDR1 and CDR2: SGHNT, YENEEA.

This clone has more than one count but fewer than ten. The chain combines TRBV6-2 or TRBV6-3 with TRBJ2-7, with 14 bases that match TRBD2. Germline trimming cut 5 bases from V and 0 bases from J; bases unmatched to any gene: 9. Germline CDR1 MNHEY, CDR2 SVGEGT. The CDR3 length is 18 residues. The CDR3, as DNA: TGTGCCAGCAGTCCCCGGACTAGCGGGGGGATCCTCTCCTACGAGCAGTACTTC. As protein: CASSPRTSGGILSYEQYF.

This clone was observed once. V usage is TRBV28 and J usage is TRBJ2-3; perhaps TRBD2 as D (7 bases). The CDR3 is made up of 15 amino acids. Germline CDR1 reads MDHEN; CDR2 reads SYDVKM. V was trimmed by 3 bases and J by 0 bases, leaving 10 bases between them. The CDR3 spells CASSLGGGSTDTQYF. CDR3 coding DNA: TGTGCCAGCAGTTTGGGAGGGGGGAGCACAGATACGCAGTATTTT.

The rearrangement joins TRBV29-1 to TRBJ2-3; 11 bases agree with TRBD1. Germline CDR1 reads SQVTM; CDR2 reads ANQGSEA. The ends lost 6 bases at V and 6 bases at J; junction bases unmatched: 5. This CDR3 comprises 13 residues. The CDR3 sequence: CSVRTGGFDTQYF. CDR3 coding DNA: TGCAGCGTAAGGACAGGGGGCTTCGATACGCAGTATTTT.

This clone turned up a few times. The V and J genes are TRBV4-1 and TRBJ2-7; 7 bases fit TRBD1. The CDR3 runs 14 residues. The germline gives CDR1 MGHRA, CDR2 YSYEKL. Trimming removed 4 bases from V and 0 bases from J; junction bases left unmatched: 3. CDR3 sequence: CASSRDSRSYEQYF. The CDR3 DNA is TGCGCCAGCAGCCGGGACAGCCGCTCCTACGAGCAGTACTTC.

V and J are TRBV5-1 and TRBJ2-1, with 11 bases that match TRBD2. The CDR3 is 15 residues long. The V gene end was trimmed by 4 bases and the J gene end by 5 bases; junction bases not matched to a gene: 5. CDR1 is SGHRS, CDR2 YFSETQ, per germline. The CDR3 region has the DNA TGCGCCAGCAGCGGGCCGGGACTAGCGGACAATGAGCAGTTCTTC. This translates into CASSGPGLADNEQFF.

This clone was detected only once. The rearrangement links TRBV3-1 (or the pseudogene TRBV3-2) to TRBJ1-2; no definite D call. Germline CDR1 and CDR2: LGHDT and YNNKEL (reference sequence). The CDR3 totals 15 residues. The V and J ends lost 0 bases and 4 bases respectively, with 12 bases between them. The CDR3 DNA follows: TGTGCCAGCAGCCAAGATCGGGGAGCAGCCTATGGCTACACCTTC. This codes for CASSQDRGAAYGYTF.

This clone was seen a handful of times. The V call is TRBV27, the J call TRBJ1-5; D perhaps matches TRBD1 (5 bases). Germline values: CDR1 MNHEY, CDR2 SMNVEV (reference sequence). With 4 bases removed from V and 2 bases from J, the gap between germline ends came to 15 bases. This CDR3 region has 16 residues. CDR3 DNA: TGTGCCAGCAGTTCAGTCCAGGGTAGCCGCAATCAGCCCCAGCATTTT. This gives the protein CASSSVQGSRNQPQHF.

V usage is TRBV5-1 and J usage is TRBJ2-3; possibly TRBD1 for D (6 bases). Germline CDR1 SGHRS, CDR2 YFSETQ. Trimming removed 3 bases from V and 5 bases from J, with 10 bases in between. This CDR3 contains 13 residues. For the CDR3, the DNA is TGCGCCAGCAGCTGGGGGACACAAGATACGCAGTATTTT. Encoded protein: CASSWGTQDTQYF.

This clone has just one count. This rearrangement joins TRBV6-5 to TRBJ2-2; D remains ambiguous. There are 14 residues in the CDR3. CDR1 is MNHEY and CDR2 is SVGAGI in the germline V gene. Deletions cut 5 bases from V and 4 bases from J, with 11 bases between. The CDR3 reads CASSPLDSTGELFF. The CDR3 DNA reads TGTGCCAGCAGTCCTCTCGACTCCACCGGGGAGCTGTTTTTT.

The V and J genes are TRBV18 and TRBJ1-1; 8 positions agree with TRBD1. Germline values: CDR1 KGHSH, CDR2 LQKENI. The CDR3 is made up of 13 amino acids. The V gene end was trimmed by 4 bases and the J gene end by 7 bases; junction bases not matched to a gene: 5. The CDR3 reads CASSQQGAGEAFF. Here the CDR3 DNA reads TGTGCCAGCTCACAGCAGGGGGCGGGTGAAGCTTTCTTT.

This sequence joins TRBV2 and TRBJ2-3; the match to TRBD2 covers 12 bases. The CDR3 runs to 16 residues. The germline CDR1 and CDR2 sequences are SNHLY and FYNNEI. With V trimmed by 5 bases and J by 2 bases, 5 bases remained unmatched. The CDR3 sequence: CASSPLAGGNTDTQYF. In DNA form, the CDR3 reads TGTGCCAGCAGTCCACTAGCGGGGGGCAACACAGATACGCAGTATTTT.

The chain combines TRBV29-1 with TRBJ2-1; D remains unclear. The CDR3 has 11 residues. Trimming shortened V by 8 bases and J by 10 bases, and 15 bases separated the two germline ends. The germline V gene has CDR1 SQVTM and CDR2 ANQGSEA. CDR3 nucleotides: TGCAGCTCACTATTCCCAAAAGAGCAGTTCTTC. It translates to CSSLFPKEQFF.

J is TRBJ2-3 and V is TRBV4-2, with D possibly matching TRBD2 (6 bases). This CDR3 region has 16 residues. The germline CDR1 and CDR2 sequences are LGHNA and YNFKEQ. V shed 0 bases and J shed 2 bases, with 12 bases lying between them. CDR3 amino acids: CASSQDRGTYTDTQYF. In DNA form, the CDR3 reads TGTGCCAGCAGCCAAGATCGCGGGACTTACACAGATACGCAGTATTTT.

This clone has just a few counts. The V call is TRBV27, the J call TRBJ1-3, with 8 positions matching TRBD1. The J segment lost 2 bases and the V segment lost 4 bases, leaving 13 bases of the junction unmatched. The CDR3 length is 18 residues. Germline V gives CDR1 MNHEY, CDR2 SMNVEV (reference sequence). CDR3 DNA sequence: TGTGCCAGCAGTTCCCTCCGACAGGGGCGAGGAGCTGGAAACACCATATATTTT. Its protein product is CASSSLRQGRGAGNTIYF.

This sequence joins TRBV2 and TRBJ1-1; D possibly corresponds to TRBD1 (6 bases). V lost 11 bases, J lost 10 bases, and 11 bases lay in between. The CDR3 loop spans 9 amino acids. Germline V gives CDR1 SNHLY, CDR2 FYNNEI. CDR3 region: CALRGGAFF. CDR3 bases: TGTGCCTTGAGGGGGGGAGCTTTCTTT.

The chain has TRBV19 and TRBJ1-1; D gene unclear. V was pared by 3 bases and J by 4 bases, with 18 bases between. CDR3 length: 16 amino acids. Germline CDR1 is LNHDA and CDR2 is SQIVND (reference sequence). CDR3 coding DNA: TGTGCCAGTAGTATTCTATCGGACTCACCAGTCACTGAAGCTTTCTTT. It yields the protein CASSILSDSPVTEAFF.

The chain has TRBV2 and TRBJ1-4; tentative D call: TRBD1 (5 bases). The CDR3 is 15 amino acids. Germline V CDR1 and CDR2: SNHLY, FYNNEI. Trimming removed 6 bases at V and 0 bases at J, with 11 bases between. The CDR3 loop is CASRSRTSTNEKLFF. CDR3 nucleotides: TGTGCCAGCAGGAGCCGGACATCAACTAATGAAAAACTGTTTTTT.

The CDR3 sequence is CASSLGGPSYEQYF. For the CDR3, the DNA is TGTGCCAGCAGCTTAGGTGGCCCCAGCTACGAGCAGTACTTC. The V and J genes are TRBV11-2 and TRBJ2-7; unclear D gene. CDR1 is SGHAT, CDR2 FQNNGV, per germline. With 1 base removed from V and 3 bases from J, the gap between germline ends came to 10 bases. This CDR3 spans 14 amino acids.